Listed here is a single T cell receptor beta chain. The antigen remains undetermined. The data are from a study of vaccination and CD4 T cells after COVID-19. Oncomine TCR Beta short-read sequencing was applied to DNA from cultured CD4+ T cells. Using its own MiXCR run on the PCR reads, TCRdb lists one record per CDR3 protein. This repertoire shows under 25,000 distinct CDR3 sequences, about 50% found once; its top ten account for approximately 15%. Stated treatment: roughly ten-day PBMC culture with coronavirus spike peptide pools or control peptides (ViraFEST assay). This CDR3 is 14 amino acids long. Trimming shortened V by 4 bases and J by 6 bases, and 12 bases separated the two germline ends.

The sequenced material came from cultured CD4+ T cells from blood. V is TRBV12-3 or TRBV12-4 and J is TRBJ2-2; no firm D call. This receptor was identified in a human donor with COVID-19. The CDR3 bases are TGTGCCAGCAGTTGGGATAGTGTTGCCGGGGAGCTGTTTTTT. Protein product: CASSWDSVAGELFF.